The next 31 T cell receptor beta chains were all read from a single sample in a study of T cells in Graves' hyperthyroidism and ophthalmopathy. RNA transcripts yielded amplified TCR beta CDR3 regions. Carried out on the TCR CDR3, a first-round RT-PCR used the HTBI primer set. From the multiplex PCR reads, TCRdb called clonotypes with MiXCR, one entry per CDR3 protein. This table has about 640,000 distinct CDR3 sequences, less than 25% appearing once. Sequencing was performed on blood. The receptor set was obtained from a man aged 25 to 40 with Graves' ophthalmopathy.

Many counts were recorded for this clonotype. The chain has TRBV20-1 and TRBJ2-5, with D possibly being TRBD2 (6 bases). CDR1 is DFQATT, CDR2 SNEGSKA, per germline (reference sequence). Trimming shortened V by 2 bases and J by 5 bases, and 12 bases separated the two germline ends. CDR3 length equals 13 residues. The CDR3 loop reads CSARSAGTETQYF. DNA of the CDR3: TGCAGTGCTAGAAGTGCGGGAACGGAGACCCAGTACTTC.

This clonotype has at least ten counts. The V call is TRBV6-1, the J call TRBJ1-5; 10 bases are shared with TRBD1. CDR3 size: 15 residues. The J segment lost 7 bases and the V segment lost 5 bases, leaving 8 bases of the junction unmatched. Germline loops: CDR1 MNHNS, CDR2 SASEGT. CDR3 sequence (DNA): TGTGCCAGCAGTACGGGACAGGGGCAGGGACAGCCCCAGCATTTT. Translating gives CASSTGQGQGQPQHF.

The V call is TRBV6-1, the J call TRBJ1-5; 11 bases line up with TRBD1. Germline CDR1 and CDR2: MNHNS and SASEGT. The CDR3 is 18 amino acids. V was pared by 7 bases and J by 3 bases, with 14 bases of the junction left unmatched. CDR3 in DNA: TGTGCCAGCACCAAGGGGGACAGGGGGAACGGTATCAATCAGCCCCAGCATTTT. Translation gives CASTKGDRGNGINQPQHF.

Points on this clonotype: An end of the junction differs from the germline gene, which may be a read error. The chain employs TRBV29-1 and TRBJ2-2; TRBD2 matches 14 bases. Germline CDR1 reads SQVTM; CDR2 reads ANQGSEA. The CDR3 extends over 16 amino acids. The CDR3 spells CGVEGLAGVRTGELFF. CDR3 bases: TGCGGCGTCGAGGGACTAGCGGGAGTTCGCACCGGGGAGCTGTTTTTT.

This clonotype was seen repeatedly, ten times or more. The V and J genes are TRBV18 and TRBJ1-1; no firm D call. This CDR3 contains 11 residues. Germline V gene sequence: CDR1 KGHSH, CDR2 LQKENI. The V and J ends lost 4 bases and 3 bases respectively, with 3 bases between them. CDR3 region: CASSQDTEAFF. In DNA form, the CDR3 reads TGTGCCAGCTCACAAGACACTGAAGCTTTCTTT. The whole variable domain, remainder taken from reference TRBV18 and TRBJ1-1, is NAGVMQNPRHLVRRRGQEARLRCSPMKGHSHVYWYRQLPEEGLKFMVYLQKENIIDESGMPKERFSAEFPKEGPSILRIQQVVRGDSAAYFCASSQDTEAFFGQGTRLTVV.

This clonotype was detected a few times. This chain joins TRBV14 and TRBJ2-1, with D unclear. V lost 3 bases and J lost 4, with 19 bases in between. The germline V gene encodes CDR1 SGHDN and CDR2 FVKESK. This CDR3 spans 17 amino acids. For the CDR3, the DNA is TGTGCCAGCAGCCAGTTTCTGGGAACAACTAAGTACAATGAGCAGTTCTTC. Its protein is CASSQFLGTTKYNEQFF. Complete variable domain (other parts from reference TRBV14 and TRBJ2-1): EAGVTQFPSHSVIEKGQTVTLRCDPISGHDNLYWYRRVMGKEIKFLLHFVKESKQDESGMPNNRFLAERTGGTYSTLKVQPAELEDSGVYFCASSQFLGTTKYNEQFFGPGTRLTVL.

The chain joins TRBV11-2 to TRBJ2-7; D is possibly TRBD2 (5 bases). The V gene's germline CDR1 is SGHAT and CDR2 FQNNGV. The CDR3 contains 13 residues. V was trimmed by 1 base and J by 3 bases, leaving 7 bases between them. The CDR3 DNA is TGTGCCAGCAGCTTAGTGACTAACTACGAGCAGTACTTC. This encodes CASSLVTNYEQYF.

This clonotype was found a few times. This rearrangement joins TRBV5-1 to TRBJ2-3, with 8 bases matching TRBD2. The CDR3 is 19 amino acids. Germline V gene sequence: CDR1 SGHRS, CDR2 YFSETQ. V lost 4 bases to trimming and J lost 0 bases; unmatched junction nucleotides: 16. In nucleotides, the CDR3 is TGCGCCAGCAGCCCCATGGGGCTAGCGGGCATCACTAGCACAGATACGCAGTATTTT. The encoded protein is CASSPMGLAGITSTDTQYF.

This clonotype was seen a handful of times. The chain has TRBV20-1 and TRBJ2-1, with TRBD2 matching over 7 bases. Losses at the gene ends were 6 bases for V and 0 bases for J; bases not matched to a gene: 11. The germline gives CDR1 DFQATT, CDR2 SNEGSKA (reference sequence). The CDR3 is 16 residues long. The CDR3: CSASTSDPTSYNEQFF. CDR3 nucleotide sequence: TGCAGTGCATCAACTAGCGACCCCACCTCCTACAATGAGCAGTTCTTC.

J is TRBJ2-3 and V is TRBV30; tentatively, D is TRBD2 (6 bases). Germline V gene lookup returns CDR1 GTSNPN and CDR2 SVGIG (reference sequence). Trimming pared 3 bases from V and 0 bases from J, leaving 13 bases between. The CDR3 has 15 amino acids. In nucleotides, the CDR3 is TGTGCCTGGAGGAAACTAGCCACTAGCACAGATACGCAGTATTTT. Translating it yields CAWRKLATSTDTQYF.

The chain carries TRBV6-6 and TRBJ2-7; D is possibly TRBD2 (5 bases). Germline V gene lookup returns CDR1 MNHNY and CDR2 SVGAGI (reference sequence). Trimming took 0 bases from V and 4 from J, leaving 13 bases between them. CDR3 length: 15 amino acids. CDR3 nucleotides: TGTGCCAGCAGTTACTCGTCACTAGTTAAATACGAGCAGTACTTC. This gives the protein CASSYSSLVKYEQYF.

This clonotype was seen at least ten times. The rearrangement uses TRBV11-2 and TRBJ2-3; D gene ambiguous. The CDR3 totals 15 residues. Trimming removed 0 bases from V and 9 bases from J, with 16 bases in between. Germline CDR1 SGHAT, CDR2 FQNNGV. CDR3 protein: CASSLDPRRLNTQYF. CDR3 nucleotide sequence: TGTGCCAGCAGCTTAGATCCTAGGAGACTTAACACGCAGTATTTT.

At least ten counts were recorded for this clonotype. The chain is built from TRBV20-1 and TRBJ2-2; unclear D gene. The CDR3 has 15 amino acids. CDR1 is DFQATT and CDR2 is SNEGSKA in the germline V gene (reference sequence). Trimming pared 0 bases from V and 5 bases from J, leaving 13 bases between. The CDR3 sequence: CSARDPAMGTGELFF. CDR3 in DNA: TGCAGTGCTAGAGATCCGGCGATGGGGACCGGGGAGCTGTTTTTT.

A word on this clonotype: Possible read error: a much larger clone is one base away. The chain employs TRBV5-4 and TRBJ1-1; 8 nucleotides agree with TRBD1. The CDR3 consists of 14 residues. V trimming: 4 bases; J trimming: 3 bases; junction bases outside the gene matches: 5. CDR1 and CDR2 from the germline V gene are SGHNT and YYREEE (reference sequence). The CDR3 loop is CASSKGQDYTEAFF. The CDR3 coding sequence is TGTGCCAGCAGCAAGGGACAGGATTACACTGAAGCTTTCTTT.

This clonotype turned up a few times. V gene TRBV27 combines with J gene TRBJ1-2; TRBD1 agrees at 8 bases. From germline, CDR1 is MNHEY and CDR2 SMNVEV (reference sequence). The junction had 6 bases not matched to a gene; V was cut back by 2 bases and J by 4 bases. The CDR3 covers 15 residues. The CDR3 bases are TGTGCCAGCAGTTTAAAGGGACAGGCTTTCTATGGCTACACCTTC. Its protein product is CASSLKGQAFYGYTF.

This clonotype was observed a few times. V gene TRBV10-3 combines with J gene TRBJ2-5, with D possibly TRBD2 on 5 matching bases. From germline, CDR1 is ENHRY and CDR2 SYGVKD. CDR3 length equals 13 residues. Deletions cut 6 bases from V and 5 bases from J, with 13 bases between. The CDR3 sequence is CAIRGTSEETQYF. CDR3 DNA sequence: TGTGCCATCAGGGGTACTAGTGAGGAGACCCAGTACTTC.

The CDR3 nucleotides are TGTGCCAGCAGCACTACCCCGGGACAGAACTACGAGCAGTACTTC. Its translation is CASSTTPGQNYEQYF. V usage is TRBV6-1 and J usage is TRBJ2-7; 7 bases align to TRBD1. Trimming cost V 6 bases and J 3 bases; bases outside gene matches: 11. Germline V gene lookup returns CDR1 MNHNS and CDR2 SASEGT. The CDR3 extends over 15 amino acids.

V and J are TRBV6-1 and TRBJ2-1; 8 bases fit TRBD2. Germline V gene sequence: CDR1 MNHNS, CDR2 SASEGT. The CDR3 spans 14 residues. V lost 4 bases to trimming and J lost 2 bases; unmatched junction nucleotides: 1. This CDR3 reads CASSAGGAYNEQFF. In nucleotides, the CDR3 is TGTGCCAGCAGTGCGGGGGGGGCCTACAATGAGCAGTTCTTC.

The sample holds a few counts of this clonotype. This rearrangement joins TRBV12-3 or TRBV12-4 to TRBJ2-2; D possibly corresponds to TRBD2 (6 bases). This CDR3 region has 14 residues. The V end was cut by 6 bases, the J end by 2 bases, with 10 bases between. DNA of the CDR3: TGTGCCAGCAGGCCCGGGAGAAACACCGGGGAGCTGTTTTTT. Residues: CASRPGRNTGELFF.

This clonotype has at least ten counts. The genes are TRBV6-1 and TRBJ2-5, with 8 bases that match TRBD2. J was trimmed by 5 bases and V by 5 bases; bases with no gene match: 4. The germline V gene has CDR1 MNHNS and CDR2 SASEGT. The CDR3 loop spans 13 amino acids. The CDR3 loop is CASSLSGKETQYF. CDR3 nucleotide sequence: TGTGCCAGCAGTCTTAGCGGGAAGGAGACCCAGTACTTC.

This chain joins TRBV2 and TRBJ2-5, with 9 bases lining up with TRBD2. Germline loops: CDR1 SNHLY, CDR2 FYNNEI. CDR3 length: 15 amino acids. With 4 bases clipped from V and 4 bases from J, the junction kept 7 bases outside the gene matches. CDR3 sequence: CASSVLASGTETQYF. CDR3 nucleotide sequence: TGTGCCAGCAGTGTCCTGGCTAGCGGGACAGAGACCCAGTACTTC.

The rearrangement uses TRBV27 and TRBJ2-7; TRBD1 matches 9 bases. J gave up 5 bases and V 4 bases, and 9 bases lay outside the gene matches. The CDR3 is 15 amino acids. From germline, CDR1 is MNHEY and CDR2 SMNVEV (reference sequence). The CDR3 sequence: CASSSIGTGNHEQYF. Here the CDR3 DNA reads TGTGCCAGCAGTTCGATTGGGACAGGGAACCACGAGCAGTACTTC.

This clonotype showed up many times. A read error may account for a junction end that differs from germline. The chain links TRBV28 to TRBJ2-7, with D hard to call. The CDR3 length is 12 residues. Germline CDR1 is MDHEN and CDR2 is SYDVKM. As DNA, the CDR3 is TGTGCCGTCCAGGCTCCCTCCCACGAGCAGTACTTC. It translates to CAVQAPSHEQYF.

The J gene is TRBJ2-1, the V gene TRBV11-3, with 9 positions matching TRBD2. The CDR3 has 14 amino acids. After removal of 5 bases from V and 7 bases from J, the junction contained 6 bases not matched to a gene. Looked up from germline, CDR1 is SGHNT and CDR2 is YENEEA. The CDR3 spells CASSLSGSGNEQFF. The CDR3 DNA follows: TGTGCCAGCAGCCTTAGCGGGAGTGGGAATGAGCAGTTCTTC.

CDR3 sequence (DNA): TGTGCCAGCAGTTATACGCGCGGGTTTCAGCCCCAGCATTTT. Its protein product is CASSYTRGFQPQHF. The chain has TRBV6-2 or TRBV6-3 and TRBJ1-5; D gene unclear. The CDR3 sequence is 14 residues long. V gave up 3 bases and J gave up 6 bases, with 12 bases separating them. CDR1 and CDR2 from the germline V gene are MNHEY and SVGEGT.

This clonotype has ten or more counts. The rearrangement joins TRBV28 to TRBJ1-1; D remains unclear. There are 15 residues in the CDR3. Looked up from germline, CDR1 is MDHEN and CDR2 is SYDVKM. Trimming removed 8 bases at V and 0 bases at J, with 16 bases between. The CDR3: CASFPRLIMNTEAFF. The CDR3 DNA reads as TGTGCCAGCTTCCCCCGGTTAATCATGAACACTGAAGCTTTCTTT.

The rearrangement joins TRBV6-6 to TRBJ2-7; a weak D match, TRBD2 (5 bases). The CDR3 length is 14 residues. V was clipped by 2 bases and J by 2 bases, with 10 bases between them. Germline CDR1 is MNHNY and CDR2 is SVGAGI (reference sequence). CDR3 bases: TGTGCCAGCAGTTACCTGGGGAGCACCTACGAGCAGTACTTC. It encodes CASSYLGSTYEQYF.

This chain joins TRBV28 and TRBJ2-3; a possible D gene is TRBD2 (5 bases). Trimming cost V 5 bases and J 0 bases, with 15 bases left between them. Germline loops: CDR1 MDHEN, CDR2 SYDVKM. This CDR3 is built from 16 residues. The CDR3 nucleotides read TGTGCCAGCAGTCCCGTGGCGGACTCAAGCACAGATACGCAGTATTTT. Encoded protein: CASSPVADSSTDTQYF.

This clonotype was seen a handful of times. The chain is built from TRBV6-2 or TRBV6-3 and TRBJ2-1; 13 bases are shared with TRBD2. CDR1 is MNHEY and CDR2 is SVGEGT in the germline V gene. The length of the CDR3 is 19 residues. V lost 6 bases to trimming and J lost 0 bases; unmatched junction nucleotides: 11. CDR3 nucleotide sequence: TGTGCCAGCAGACCCGTTACGGGACTAGCGGGGAGCTCCTACAATGAGCAGTTCTTC. Its translation is CASRPVTGLAGSSYNEQFF.

This clonotype was found a few times. The chain recombines TRBV28 with TRBJ2-1; 7 bases map to TRBD2. This CDR3 is built from 13 residues. V shed 8 bases, J shed 4 bases, and the junction held 5 bases outside the gene matches. From germline, CDR1 is MDHEN and CDR2 SYDVKM. The CDR3 sequence: CASGLSGYNEQFF. DNA for the CDR3: TGTGCCAGCGGCCTTAGCGGGTACAATGAGCAGTTCTTC.

This clonotype was counted at least ten times. V usage is TRBV5-1 and J usage is TRBJ2-7; a possible D gene is TRBD1 (5 bases). The germline V and J ends were trimmed by 0 bases and 5 bases, with 12 bases remaining between them. This CDR3 spans 14 amino acids. Germline V gene data show CDR1 as SGHRS and CDR2 as YFSETQ. The CDR3 sequence: CASSLEGASDEQYF. DNA for the CDR3: TGCGCCAGCAGCTTGGAAGGGGCGAGCGACGAGCAGTACTTC. The full variable domain, rest sourced from reference TRBV5-1 and TRBJ2-7, is KAGVTQTPRYLIKTRGQQVTLSCSPISGHRSVSWYQQTPGQGLQFLFEYFSETQRNKGNFPGRFSGRQFSNSRSEMNVSTLELGDSALYLCASSLEGASDEQYFGPGTRLTVT.